These 16 T cell receptor beta chains came from one sample sequenced in a study of CD8 T cells in ankylosing spondylitis. TCRdb reprocessed the 5' RACE reads via MiXCR and lists one record per CDR3 protein. The table has tens of thousands of distinct CDR3 sequences, about 3% seen once. The specimen was blood, either unsorted or a sorted T cell fraction (not recorded which). The receptors derive from a male donor with ankylosing spondylitis or in good health (not recorded which).

This clonotype was counted ten times or more. The chain joins TRBV9 to TRBJ2-3, with 16 nucleotides matching TRBD2. From germline, CDR1 is SGDLS and CDR2 YYNGEE. V was clipped by 0 bases and J by 3 bases; unmatched bases: 4. This CDR3 region has 18 residues. The CDR3 DNA reads as TGTGCCAGCAGCGTAGCGGGACTAGCGGGAGGGCCAACAGATACGCAGTATTTT. It yields the protein CASSVAGLAGGPTDTQYF.

This clonotype was recorded many times. The V and J genes are TRBV9 and TRBJ2-5; TRBD2 matches at 10 bases. This CDR3 contains 16 residues. Germline V gene data show CDR1 as SGDLS and CDR2 as YYNGEE. V lost 4 bases to trimming and J lost 7 bases; unmatched junction nucleotides: 13. The CDR3 region is CASSRLSGRQMGTQYF. CDR3 bases: TGTGCCAGCAGCCGCCTTAGCGGGAGGCAAATGGGGACCCAGTACTTC.

Only a few counts were recorded for this clonotype. The chain recombines TRBV9 with TRBJ1-3; 9 bases are shared with TRBD1. The V gene's germline CDR1 is SGDLS and CDR2 YYNGEE. The CDR3 is made up of 14 amino acids. V gave up 3 bases and J gave up 3 bases; unmatched junction bases: 1. The CDR3 bases are TGTGCCAGCAGCGGACAGGGGGATGGAAACACCATATATTTT. It specifies CASSGQGDGNTIYF.

In its sample, this clonotype was seen many times. This chain connects TRBV9 to TRBJ2-5, with D perhaps TRBD1 (5 bases). V lost 0 bases to trimming and J lost 3 bases, with 12 bases between them. CDR1 and CDR2 from the germline V gene are SGDLS and YYNGEE. This CDR3 has 15 amino acids. CDR3 amino acids: CASSVGIVREETQYF. CDR3 DNA sequence: TGTGCCAGCAGCGTAGGTATAGTCAGGGAAGAGACCCAGTACTTC. Full variable domain (rest looked up from reference TRBV9 and TRBJ2-5): DSGVTQTPKHLITATGQRVTLRCSPRSGDLSVYWYQQSLDQGLQFLIQYYNGEERAKGNILERFSAQQFPDLHSELNLSSLELGDSALYFCASSVGIVREETQYFGPGTRLLVL.

This clonotype was picked up many times. The chain uses TRBV9 and TRBJ2-5; 8 nucleotides agree with TRBD2. CDR1 SGDLS and CDR2 YYNGEE come from the germline V gene. The junction had 9 bases not matched to a gene; V was cut back by 0 bases and J by 5 bases. This CDR3 has 16 amino acids. The CDR3 DNA follows: TGTGCCAGCAGCGTAGGGCCGGGGGGGCATGGGGAGACCCAGTACTTC. It specifies CASSVGPGGHGETQYF.

This clonotype was seen repeatedly, ten times or more. The chain joins TRBV9 to TRBJ1-2, with 8 bases lining up with TRBD1. J lost 0 bases, V lost 3 bases, and 7 bases had no gene match. CDR1 is SGDLS and CDR2 is YYNGEE in the germline V gene. The CDR3 runs 16 residues. The CDR3: CASSAGQGSSNYGYTF. The CDR3 DNA reads as TGTGCCAGCAGCGCCGGACAGGGCAGTTCTAACTATGGCTACACCTTC.

This clonotype was counted ten times or more. V usage is TRBV9 and J usage is TRBJ2-5; D is unclear. The germline V and J ends were trimmed by 4 bases and 3 bases, with 19 bases remaining between them. The CDR3 runs 16 residues. CDR1 SGDLS and CDR2 YYNGEE come from the germline V gene. This CDR3 reads CASSPLGRPEKETQYF. Written as DNA, the CDR3 is TGTGCCAGCAGCCCCTTGGGCCGACCCGAAAAAGAGACCCAGTACTTC.

The table lists this clonotype with many counts. This chain connects TRBV9 to TRBJ2-3; 9 bases fit TRBD2. Germline CDR1 SGDLS, CDR2 YYNGEE. This CDR3 has 17 amino acids. Trimming at V came to 2 bases and at J to 3 bases, leaving 10 bases not matched to a gene. The CDR3 region is CASSVAPGGGVTDTQYF. The CDR3 region has the DNA TGTGCCAGCAGCGTGGCCCCTGGCGGGGGGGTAACAGATACGCAGTATTTT.

This clonotype was picked up many times. The chain recombines TRBV9 with TRBJ2-5; 11 bases line up with TRBD2. CDR1 and CDR2 from the germline V gene are SGDLS and YYNGEE. The CDR3 has 16 amino acids. V was clipped by 3 bases and J by 5 bases; unmatched bases: 9. The CDR3 DNA sequence: TGTGCCAGCAGCGCCCCAGGACTAGCGGGTGGTGAGACCCAGTACTTC. It translates to CASSAPGLAGGETQYF.

This clonotype was observed at least ten times. The V call is TRBV9, the J call TRBJ2-1, with 8 nucleotides matching TRBD2. The CDR3 runs to 15 residues. Germline V gene sequence: CDR1 SGDLS, CDR2 YYNGEE. V lost 6 bases, J lost 2 bases, and 7 bases stayed unmatched. The CDR3 reads CASTAGRAPYNEQFF. As DNA, the CDR3 is TGTGCCAGCACCGCCGGGAGGGCCCCCTACAATGAGCAGTTCTTC.

This clonotype was detected many times. In DNA, the CDR3 is TGTGCCAGCAGCGTAGGCGGGAGGGCCGGGACCGGGGAGCTGTTTTTT. Translating gives CASSVGGRAGTGELFF. V is TRBV9 and J is TRBJ2-2; TRBD2 aligns across 9 bases. J gave up 5 bases and V 0 bases, and 5 bases lay outside the gene matches. The CDR3 totals 16 residues. CDR1 and CDR2 (germline): SGDLS, YYNGEE.

Many counts were recorded for this clonotype. This chain links TRBV9 with TRBJ2-5, with TRBD2 identical over 8 bases. There are 13 residues in the CDR3. V lost 3 bases and J lost 4; bases outside the gene matches: 2. Germline V CDR1 and CDR2: SGDLS, YYNGEE. CDR3 coding DNA: TGTGCCAGCAGCGAGGGACTAGGAGAGACCCAGTACTTC. Amino acids: CASSEGLGETQYF. Based on the CDR3 plus reference TRBV9 and TRBJ2-5, the full variable domain is DSGVTQTPKHLITATGQRVTLRCSPRSGDLSVYWYQQSLDQGLQFLIQYYNGEERAKGNILERFSAQQFPDLHSELNLSSLELGDSALYFCASSEGLGETQYFGPGTRLLVL.

The table lists this clonotype with many counts. The gene calls are TRBV9 and TRBJ2-1; a possible D gene is TRBD2 (6 bases). V was clipped by 0 bases and J by 6 bases, with 10 bases between them. CDR1 is SGDLS and CDR2 is YYNGEE in the germline V gene. CDR3 length: 14 amino acids. In nucleotides, the CDR3 is TGTGCCAGCAGCGTAGCTCCCGGGGGCAATGAGCAGTTCTTC. This codes for CASSVAPGGNEQFF.

This clonotype came up many times. CDR3 DNA: TGTGCCAGCAGCCACCCTGGGGGAGCTTTCTACACAGATACGCAGTATTTT. Translating it yields CASSHPGGAFYTDTQYF. The genes are TRBV9 and TRBJ2-3; TRBD1 or TRBD2 may be the D gene (5 bases each). The CDR3 has 17 residues. V lost 4 bases and J lost 2, with 20 bases in between. Germline V gives CDR1 SGDLS, CDR2 YYNGEE.

This clonotype was found many times. V usage is TRBV9 and J usage is TRBJ2-3; D gene uncertain. Germline lookup yields CDR1 SGDLS and CDR2 YYNGEE. CDR3 length: 16 residues. Trimming stripped 0 bases from V and 0 bases from J, with 11 bases between. The DNA for the CDR3 is TGTGCCAGCAGCGTAGTCGGCTCCTCTAGCACAGATACGCAGTATTTT. This gives the protein CASSVVGSSSTDTQYF.

This clonotype showed up many times. V and J are TRBV9 and TRBJ2-2; TRBD1 matches 8 bases. With V trimmed by 2 bases and J by 6 bases, 3 bases remained unmatched. Germline CDR1 SGDLS, CDR2 YYNGEE. The CDR3 extends over 14 amino acids. The CDR3 DNA reads as TGTGCCAGCAGCGTCGTGACAGGGGCCGGGGAGCTGTTTTTT. It encodes CASSVVTGAGELFF.